The TCR beta chain under discussion was sequenced for a study of shared clonotypes between healthy human individuals. This table comes from immunoSEQ multiplex PCR, and its TCRdb copy is limited to in-frame clones, with some not included. The data contain about 690,000 clones, 80% to 95% of them singletons. The CDR3 has 11 amino acids. Germline CDR1 MNHEY, CDR2 SMNVEV (reference sequence). V lost 5 bases, J lost 7 bases, and 9 bases lay in between. Sequencing used memory CD8+ T cells from PBMCs. Subset here: CD45RO+ cells pooled with CCR7-negative TemRA cells. The clonotype was recovered from a man aged 18 to 29 in good health. Some clones in this sample may be carry-over from other donors' samples. The V and J genes are TRBV27 and TRBJ2-7; tentative D call: TRBD2 (5 bases). CDR3 sequence reads: CASSTGLEQYF. DNA for the CDR3: TGTGCCAGCAGTACCGGACTGGAGCAGTACTTC.